The 24 T cell receptor beta chains below come from one sample, sequenced in a study of T-cell memory formation after mild COVID-19. TCRdb re-derived calls from the 5' RACE reads in MiXCR, one entry per CDR3 protein. The sample contains 250,000 to 350,000 distinct CDR3 sequences, 15% to 20% of which appear only once. Sequenced input: PBMCs or a T cell subset sorted from them (not recorded which). The receptors here all came from a man between 18 and 29 years old who had mild COVID-19 (a few samples of this study predate the infection). Cell type and time point are not known.

This clonotype was picked up many times. This chain links TRBV7-2 with TRBJ2-2; D gene uncertain. The germline gives CDR1 SGHTA, CDR2 FQGNSA. V was pared by 7 bases and J by 0 bases, with 12 bases between. The CDR3 covers 15 residues. In DNA, the CDR3 is TGTGCCAGCAACACCCGGGCCGCGAACACCGGGGAGCTGTTTTTT. As protein: CASNTRAANTGELFF.

This clonotype appeared many times. The V call is TRBV6-5, the J call TRBJ2-3, with no clear D. Trimming pared 6 bases from V and 6 bases from J, leaving 13 bases between. Looked up from germline, CDR1 is MNHEY and CDR2 is SVGAGI. This CDR3 region has 13 residues. For the CDR3, the DNA is TGTGCCAGCAGACTACGGGCTCGCGATACGCAGTATTTT. Translated, it gives CASRLRARDTQYF.

The rearrangement links TRBV7-9 to TRBJ2-5, with TRBD1 identical over 10 bases. The V and J ends lost 6 bases and 5 bases, in that order; junction bases with no gene match: 18. Germline V CDR1 and CDR2: SEHNR, FQNEAQ (reference sequence). This CDR3 has 18 residues. The CDR3 sequence is CASSPATGGAFWAETQYF. CDR3 bases: TGTGCCAGCAGTCCGGCGACAGGGGGCGCCTTCTGGGCGGAGACCCAGTACTTC.

J is TRBJ1-5 and V is TRBV10-3; D gene unclear. Germline V CDR1 and CDR2: ENHRY, SYGVKD. Trimming took off 6 bases at V and 7 bases at J, with 10 bases between the two ends. The CDR3 runs 12 residues. The CDR3 reads CAISEVGQPQHF. CDR3 nucleotide sequence: TGTGCCATCAGCGAGGTGGGACAGCCCCAGCATTTT.

This clonotype has only a few counts. This chain links TRBV28 with TRBJ1-2, with D unresolved. There are 16 residues in the CDR3. V shed 2 bases and J shed 4 bases, with 17 bases lying between them. CDR1 and CDR2 from the germline V gene are MDHEN and SYDVKM. CDR3 sequence reads: CASSLRVSGRGYGYTF. The CDR3 DNA sequence: TGTGCCAGCAGTTTACGAGTCAGCGGCCGGGGCTATGGCTACACCTTC.

The chain links TRBV12-3 or TRBV12-4 to TRBJ2-5, with D perhaps given as TRBD1 or TRBD2 (5 bases each). V gave up 7 bases and J gave up 3 bases, with 18 bases separating them. The CDR3 extends over 15 amino acids. CDR3 in amino acids: CASTQTGTWEETQYF. The DNA for the CDR3 is TGTGCCAGCACCCAAACCGGGACCTGGGAAGAGACCCAGTACTTC.

This clonotype was observed many times. CDR3 protein: CASSFYNEQFF. CDR3 bases: TGTGCCAGCAGTTTCTACAATGAGCAGTTCTTC. J is TRBJ2-1 and V is TRBV12-3 or TRBV12-4; no reliable D call. Trimming took 3 bases from V and 3 from J, leaving 0 bases between them. This CDR3 comprises 11 residues.

This clonotype was found a few times. The chain employs TRBV11-2 and TRBJ2-1; D remains ambiguous. The CDR3 spans 14 residues. Trimming shortened V by 2 bases and J by 13 bases, and 18 bases separated the two germline ends. Per germline, CDR1 SGHAT and CDR2 FQNNGV. CDR3 amino acids: CASSLYDTGVPQFF. The CDR3 DNA follows: TGTGCCAGCAGCTTATACGATACTGGGGTGCCACAGTTCTTC.

The chain is built from TRBV19 and TRBJ2-7, with D possibly TRBD2 on 6 matching bases. The CDR3 runs 12 residues. Germline CDR1 is LNHDA and CDR2 is SQIVND (reference sequence). V lost 3 bases to trimming and J lost 3 bases, with 6 bases between them. CDR3 nucleotide sequence: TGTGCCAGTAGTATGGGAGGCTACGAGCAGTACTTC. Protein sequence: CASSMGGYEQYF.

J is TRBJ2-7 and V is TRBV4-1; D possibly matches TRBD1 or TRBD2 (6 bases each). The CDR3 spans 15 residues. The V end lost 3 bases, the J end lost 3 bases, and 15 bases lay between the germline ends. Germline-derived CDR1 and CDR2 are MGHRA and YSYEKL. CDR3 DNA: TGCGCCAGCAGCCATGGGGGCTCCGGGAGCTACGAGCAGTACTTC. Encoded protein: CASSHGGSGSYEQYF.

This chain links TRBV29-1 with TRBJ2-6; D gene unclear. The ends were cut back, 4 bases at V and 0 bases at J, with 7 bases in the middle. This CDR3 is built from 14 residues. Looked up from germline, CDR1 is SQVTM and CDR2 is ANQGSEA. CDR3 sequence reads: CSVARSSGANVLTF. For the CDR3, the DNA is TGCAGCGTTGCCAGGAGCTCTGGGGCCAACGTCCTGACTTTC.

This clonotype has a handful of counts. This rearrangement joins TRBV7-3 to TRBJ2-7, with D hard to call. V dropped 0 bases and J dropped 0 bases, with 6 bases sitting between them. Germline CDR1 reads SGHTA; CDR2 reads FQGTGA. This CDR3 has 14 residues. The CDR3 spells CASSLTASSYEQYF. Here the CDR3 DNA reads TGTGCCAGCAGCTTAACGGCCAGCTCCTACGAGCAGTACTTC.

This clonotype was recorded at least ten times. The V gene is TRBV11-2, the J gene TRBJ2-1; TRBD2 is a possible D gene (6 bases). Germline-derived CDR1 and CDR2 are SGHAT and FQNNGV. This CDR3 region has 15 residues. Trimming shortened V by 1 base and J by 4 bases, and 11 bases separated the two germline ends. The CDR3 is CASSLGGTPYNEQFF. The CDR3 DNA reads TGTGCCAGCAGCTTAGGCGGGACCCCTTACAATGAGCAGTTCTTC.

The V gene is TRBV6-2 or TRBV6-3, the J gene TRBJ2-7; D perhaps matches TRBD1 (6 bases). The CDR3 is 14 amino acids. Germline V gene data show CDR1 as MNHEY and CDR2 as SVGEGT. The germline V and J ends were trimmed by 5 bases and 5 bases, with 16 bases remaining between them. The CDR3 bases are TGTGCCAGCAGTCCGGGACACTCAGCTGACGAGCAGTACTTC. This translates into CASSPGHSADEQYF.

This clonotype has a count of ten or more. This chain's CDR3 is CASSQQGGHSNQPQHF. CDR3 nucleotides: TGTGCCAGCAGCCAACAGGGAGGCCATAGCAATCAGCCCCAGCATTTT. The rearrangement joins TRBV4-2 to TRBJ1-5, with a tentative D call TRBD1 (5 bases). Germline-derived CDR1 and CDR2 are LGHNA and YNFKEQ. CDR3 length: 16 amino acids. V lost 2 bases and J 0 bases, leaving 11 bases between the germline ends.

This rearrangement joins TRBV29-1 to TRBJ1-4; no clear D gene. CDR3 size: 13 residues. CDR1 and CDR2 (germline): SQVTM, ANQGSEA. The V gene lost 4 bases and the J gene lost 8 bases, with 14 bases spanning the gap. The CDR3 nucleotides read TGCAGCGTTGGAACAAAACATACAGAAAAACTGTTTTTT. This encodes CSVGTKHTEKLFF.

V is TRBV2 and J is TRBJ2-5, with TRBD2 matching 10 bases. The CDR3 extends over 15 amino acids. Trimming removed 6 bases from V and 3 bases from J; junction bases left unmatched: 7. Germline-derived CDR1 and CDR2 are SNHLY and FYNNEI. In DNA, the CDR3 is TGTGCCAGCAGGTCGGGAGGACTAGCGGAAGAGACCCAGTACTTC. Translating gives CASRSGGLAEETQYF.

The chain joins TRBV12-3 or TRBV12-4 to TRBJ2-1, with D unclear. V dropped 5 bases and J dropped 10 bases, with 9 bases sitting between them. The CDR3 is made up of 11 amino acids. The chain's CDR3 is CASSADGEQFF. Here the CDR3 DNA reads TGTGCCAGCAGTGCAGACGGAGAGCAGTTCTTC.

In DNA form, the CDR3 reads TGTGCCAGCAGTGAACAAGGGACAGGGAAATACGAGCAGTACGTC. Translated, it gives CASSEQGTGKYEQYV. The chain employs TRBV6-4 and TRBJ2-7; 9 nucleotides line up with TRBD1. V shed 3 bases and J 4 bases; nucleotides not matched to a gene: 7. CDR1 and CDR2 (germline): MRHNA, SNTAGT. This CDR3 comprises 15 residues.

This clonotype was seen a few times. The chain recombines TRBV7-3 with TRBJ2-2, with 8 bases that match TRBD2. This CDR3 spans 13 amino acids. The germline gives CDR1 SGHTA, CDR2 FQGTGA. V trimming: 5 bases; J trimming: 6 bases; junction bases outside the gene matches: 2. The CDR3 nucleotides read TGTGCCAGCAGCCCGGGGGGGGCCGGGGAGCTGTTTTTT. It encodes CASSPGGAGELFF. Complete variable domain (other parts from reference TRBV7-3 and TRBJ2-2): GAGVSQTPSNKVTEKGKYVELRCDPISGHTALYWYRQSLGQGPEFLIYFQGTGAADDSGLPNDRFFAVRPEGSVSTLKIQRTERGDSAVYLCASSPGGAGELFFGEGSRLTVL.

This clonotype was seen a handful of times. The DNA of the CDR3 is TGTGCCAGCACCCACGGGGAGACCCAGTACTTC. It specifies CASTHGETQYF. The rearrangement uses TRBV12-3 or TRBV12-4 and TRBJ2-5; unclear D gene. The V and J ends lost 7 bases and 5 bases respectively, with 8 bases between them. CDR3 length equals 11 residues.

J is TRBJ1-2 and V is TRBV6-6; tentative D call: TRBD1 (5 bases). Looked up from germline, CDR1 is MNHNY and CDR2 is SVGAGI (reference sequence). CDR3 length: 15 residues. Trimming took off 4 bases at V and 3 bases at J, with 15 bases between the two ends. The CDR3 DNA sequence: TGTGCCAGCAGTTGGCGGCAGGGAGAGTACTATGGCTACACCTTC. It yields the protein CASSWRQGEYYGYTF.

The rearrangement links TRBV18 to TRBJ1-3; D might be TRBD1 (5 bases). V was trimmed by 1 base and J by 5 bases, leaving 12 bases between them. The CDR3 totals 15 residues. CDR1 and CDR2 (germline): KGHSH, LQKENI. Here the CDR3 DNA reads TGTGCCAGCTCACCACTCCGGGACGGGCGAAACACCATATATTTT. The encoded protein is CASSPLRDGRNTIYF. The variable domain in full, completed from reference TRBV18 and TRBJ1-3, reads NAGVMQNPRHLVRRRGQEARLRCSPMKGHSHVYWYRQLPEEGLKFMVYLQKENIIDESGMPKERFSAEFPKEGPSILRIQQVVRGDSAAYFCASSPLRDGRNTIYFGEGSWLTVV.

This clonotype was seen just once. The chain carries TRBV28 and TRBJ2-5; TRBD2 matches at 10 bases. V trimming: 5 bases; J trimming: 3 bases; junction bases outside the gene matches: 15. The CDR3 covers 18 residues. CDR1 MDHEN and CDR2 SYDVKM come from the germline V gene. CDR3 sequence: CASSRELERGGREETQYF. In DNA, the CDR3 is TGTGCCAGCAGTAGGGAACTAGAGCGGGGGGGCCGGGAAGAGACCCAGTACTTC.